The clone carrying this TCR beta chain has just a few counts. Antigen unknown. The record originates from a study of vaccination and CD4 T cells after COVID-19. At the level of the study: The cells were exposed to overlapping spike peptides originating from SARS-CoV-2, HCoV-NL63, HCoV-OC43 and HCoV-229E for stimulation.

The Oncomine TCR Beta short-read assay was applied to DNA of cultured CD4+ T cells. TCRdb reprocessed the PCR reads via MiXCR and lists one record per CDR3 protein. This table has some 21,000 distinct CDR3 sequences, 52% appearing once. Treatment denoted: roughly ten-day PBMC culture with coronavirus spike peptide pools or control peptides (ViraFEST assay). This CDR3 contains 15 residues. Germline assignment: CDR1 MNHNS and CDR2 SASEGT. Trimming at V came to 5 bases and at J to 3 bases, leaving 8 bases not matched to a gene. The clonotype comes from a human donor who had recovered from COVID-19. Sequenced material: CD4+ T cells from blood, cultured in vitro. The chain recombines TRBV6-1 with TRBJ2-5; 8 bases align to TRBD2. The CDR3, as DNA: TGTGCCAGCAGTACCCTCTTCGGGGGGGAAGAGACCCAGTACTTC. Its translation is CASSTLFGGEETQYF.